The 26 T cell receptor beta chains in this list originate from one sample, sequenced in a study of radiotherapy plus CTLA-4 blockade in lung cancer (dated by TCRdb to the late 2010s). Receptor amplification or capture employed the immunoSEQ multiplex PCR assay. Drawn from immuneACCESS, this table holds only the in-frame rearrangements with V and J called that TCRdb kept. Clones are partly lost; checked studies trace under half to an unresolved V gene and leave the rest unexplained. The sample yields about 90,000 clones; approximately 80% were counted once. The top ten hold about 14% of the sample. Sequencing was performed on peripheral blood, taken from a patient treated with radiotherapy plus ipilimumab. These receptors came from a human donor with non-small cell lung cancer that progressed on radiotherapy plus ipilimumab.

The chain employs TRBV7-6 and TRBJ2-7, with D possibly being TRBD2 (5 bases). Per the germline V gene, CDR1 is SGHVS and CDR2 is FNYEAQ. The germline V and J ends were trimmed by 5 bases and 0 bases, with 17 bases remaining between them. CDR3 length: 16 residues. The CDR3 loop reads CASSPGAGGYSYEQYF. CDR3 DNA: TGTGCCAGCAGCCCGGGCGCGGGCGGGTACTCCTACGAGCAGTACTTC.

The V and J genes are TRBV5-1 and TRBJ1-4; no reliable D call. Germline V gives CDR1 SGHRS, CDR2 YFSETQ. The CDR3 is 14 residues long. The V gene lost 2 bases and the J gene lost 7 bases, with 12 bases spanning the gap. The chain's CDR3 is CASSFRDTAEKLFF. CDR3 nucleotide sequence: TGCGCCAGCAGCTTCAGAGATACGGCTGAAAAACTGTTTTTT.

The rearrangement links TRBV18 to TRBJ1-5; D remains unclear. Trimming removed 0 bases at V and 2 bases at J, with 5 bases between. Germline V gives CDR1 KGHSH, CDR2 LQKENI. The CDR3 length is 14 residues. The DNA of the CDR3 is TGTGCCAGCTCACCACCTGAACGCAATCAGCCCCAGCATTTT. This gives the protein CASSPPERNQPQHF. Together with reference TRBV18 and TRBJ1-5, the CDR3 gives the full variable domain: NAGVMQNPRHLVRRRGQEARLRCSPMKGHSHVYWYRQLPEEGLKFMVYLQKENIIDESGMPKERFSAEFPKEGPSILRIQQVVRGDSAAYFCASSPPERNQPQHFGDGTRLSIL.

V and J are TRBV6-6 and TRBJ2-7; D could derive from TRBD1 or TRBD2 (5 bases each). Trimming pared 8 bases from V and 7 bases from J, leaving 27 bases between. In germline, CDR1 is MNHNY, CDR2 SVGAGI (reference sequence). CDR3 length equals 16 residues. The DNA for the CDR3 is TGTGCCAGCGGGGCCAAAATTGGAGAGGGTGTAGGGGAGCAGTACTTC. Protein product: CASGAKIGEGVGEQYF.

J is TRBJ1-6 and V is TRBV5-6, with D uncertain. This CDR3 has 17 amino acids. From germline, CDR1 is SGHDT and CDR2 YYEEEE. Trimming shortened V by 0 bases and J by 9 bases, and 19 bases separated the two germline ends. Here the CDR3 DNA reads TGTGCCAGCAGCTTGGGCCGTGGCAGCCAACGAGGTTCACCCCTCCACTTT. This codes for CASSLGRGSQRGSPLHF.

The rearrangement joins TRBV5-1 to TRBJ2-7; D gene ambiguous. CDR1 and CDR2 from the germline V gene are SGHRS and YFSETQ. This CDR3 has 16 amino acids. The V and J ends lost 0 bases and 6 bases respectively, with 19 bases between them. CDR3 amino acids: CASSLGAASTRREQYF. DNA for the CDR3: TGCGCCAGCAGCTTGGGGGCGGCTAGTACCCGCCGCGAGCAGTACTTC. Filled out from reference TRBV5-1 and TRBJ2-7, the complete variable domain reads KAGVTQTPRYLIKTRGQQVTLSCSPISGHRSVSWYQQTPGQGLQFLFEYFSETQRNKGNFPGRFSGRQFSNSRSEMNVSTLELGDSALYLCASSLGAASTRREQYFGPGTRLTVT.

The chain combines TRBV18 with TRBJ2-5; TRBD1 might be the D (6 bases). There are 15 residues in the CDR3. Germline CDR1 reads KGHSH; CDR2 reads LQKENI. V gave up 3 bases and J gave up 2 bases, with 13 bases separating them. CDR3 sequence (DNA): TGTGCCAGCTCACCTAACCAGGGGTCTCAAGAGACCCAGTACTTC. As protein: CASSPNQGSQETQYF.

This sequence joins TRBV5-4 and TRBJ2-2; perhaps TRBD2 as D (7 bases). V lost 6 bases, J lost 3 bases, and 18 bases lay in between. The germline V gene encodes CDR1 SGHNT and CDR2 YYREEE (reference sequence). The CDR3 has 16 amino acids. CDR3 in amino acids: CASTWGGRGDTGELFF. For the CDR3, the DNA is TGTGCCAGCACTTGGGGGGGGCGAGGGGACACCGGGGAGCTGTTTTTT.

V and J are TRBV5-1 and TRBJ2-7; 7 nucleotides agree with TRBD1. The CDR3 consists of 16 residues. V lost 0 bases and J lost 5; bases outside the gene matches: 11. Germline V gene sequence: CDR1 SGHRS, CDR2 YFSETQ. The CDR3 DNA sequence: TGCGCCAGCAGCTTGGGACAGGGAAGGGCGGTGGACGAGCAGTACTTC. Its translation: CASSLGQGRAVDEQYF. Using reference TRBV5-1 and TRBJ2-7 for the parts outside the CDR3, the full variable domain is KAGVTQTPRYLIKTRGQQVTLSCSPISGHRSVSWYQQTPGQGLQFLFEYFSETQRNKGNFPGRFSGRQFSNSRSEMNVSTLELGDSALYLCASSLGQGRAVDEQYFGPGTRLTVT.

The rearrangement uses TRBV28 and TRBJ2-1, with 13 bases lining up with TRBD2. CDR3 size: 18 residues. J was trimmed by 8 bases and V by 3 bases; bases with no gene match: 13. The germline CDR1 and CDR2 sequences are MDHEN and SYDVKM. The DNA of the CDR3 is TGTGCCAGCAGTTTTGGGACTTCAACTAGCGGGAGGGGAGATGAGCAGTTCTTC. Amino acid sequence: CASSFGTSTSGRGDEQFF.

This clone came up a few times. V is TRBV10-3 and J is TRBJ2-7; TRBD2 might be the D (6 bases). The V and J ends lost 4 bases and 2 bases respectively, with 12 bases between them. This CDR3 has 14 amino acids. CDR1 is ENHRY and CDR2 is SYGVKD in the germline V gene. The DNA for the CDR3 is TGTGCCATCAGTGGGGGACTGGAAGCCTACGAGCAGTACTTC. Translation: CAISGGLEAYEQYF.

CDR3 bases: TGTGCCAGCAGCCACGGGACAGGGACTGGAAGGGAGCTGTTTTTT. It yields the protein CASSHGTGTGRELFF. The V call is TRBV7-2, the J call TRBJ2-2; 9 bases align to TRBD1. The germline V gene encodes CDR1 SGHTA and CDR2 FQGNSA. J gave up 9 bases and V 5 bases, and 10 bases lay outside the gene matches. The CDR3 consists of 15 residues.

The table lists this clone with a few counts. The chain links TRBV28 to TRBJ2-7; no reliable D call. V lost 5 bases to trimming and J lost 3 bases, with 5 bases between them. This CDR3 has 11 amino acids. The germline CDR1 and CDR2 sequences are MDHEN and SYDVKM. This CDR3 reads CASSPGYEQYF. The CDR3 nucleotides read TGTGCCAGCAGTCCCGGCTACGAGCAGTACTTC.

The V call is TRBV18, the J call TRBJ1-5; D unclear. Germline CDR1 KGHSH, CDR2 LQKENI. V was shortened by 2 bases and J by 4 bases, with 9 bases between the two germline ends. This CDR3 spans 14 amino acids. CDR3 sequence reads: CASSPSSANQPQHF. Here the CDR3 DNA reads TGTGCCAGCTCACCATCGTCAGCTAATCAGCCCCAGCATTTT.

This clone was counted once. The chain recombines TRBV6-5 with TRBJ1-2; tentatively, D is TRBD1 (5 bases). Germline V CDR1 and CDR2: MNHEY, SVGAGI. CDR3 length: 10 residues. Trimming pared 8 bases from V and 8 bases from J, leaving 9 bases between. The CDR3 region is CASGDRGYTF. The CDR3 nucleotides read TGTGCCAGCGGTGACAGAGGCTACACCTTC.

This clone came up a few times. The J gene is TRBJ1-5, the V gene TRBV19; a weak D match, TRBD1 (5 bases). V gave up 4 bases and J gave up 2 bases, with 15 bases separating them. Germline CDR1 reads LNHDA; CDR2 reads SQIVND (reference sequence). This CDR3 spans 16 amino acids. The CDR3, as DNA: TGTGCCAGTAGTACCGGGGGGGATTTTGGCAATCAGCCCCAGCATTTT. This sequence encodes CASSTGGDFGNQPQHF.

The rearrangement uses TRBV7-2 and TRBJ2-3; D may match TRBD1 or TRBD2 (6 bases each). Germline V gene lookup returns CDR1 SGHTA and CDR2 FQGNSA. V lost 7 bases, J lost 4 bases, and 15 bases lay in between. This CDR3 has 14 residues. CDR3 DNA sequence: TGTGCCAGCATCAAGGGGGGACTCGCAGATACGCAGTATTTT. Translated: CASIKGGLADTQYF.

CDR3 region: CASSFQGGETQYF. In nucleotides, the CDR3 is TGCGCCAGCAGCTTTCAGGGCGGAGAGACCCAGTACTTC. This chain joins TRBV5-1 and TRBJ2-5; TRBD1 might be the D (5 bases). The CDR3 is 13 amino acids. V gave up 2 bases and J gave up 4 bases, with 9 bases separating them. Germline CDR1 and CDR2: SGHRS and YFSETQ.

The chain has TRBV2 and TRBJ2-6; possibly TRBD2 for D (5 bases). This CDR3 is built from 16 residues. Germline lookup yields CDR1 SNHLY and CDR2 FYNNEI. Trimming removed 3 bases from V and 1 base from J, with 10 bases in between. The CDR3 sequence is CASSEITGSGANVLTF. CDR3 nucleotide sequence: TGTGCCAGCAGTGAGATTACGGGGTCTGGGGCCAACGTCCTGACTTTC.

The rearrangement uses TRBV7-9 and TRBJ2-1; TRBD1 matches at 7 bases. Germline V gives CDR1 SEHNR, CDR2 FQNEAQ (reference sequence). The CDR3 runs 18 residues. Unmatched junction bases numbered 12, after V lost 4 bases and J lost 0 bases. Written as DNA, the CDR3 is TGTGCCAGCAGCTCTAGGGGGCTCGATCGGAGCTCCTACAATGAGCAGTTCTTC. Translated: CASSSRGLDRSSYNEQFF.

V usage is TRBV5-1 and J usage is TRBJ1-1, with TRBD1 as a possible D gene (5 bases). V lost 3 bases and J lost 6, with 15 bases in between. Germline V lookup: CDR1 SGHRS, CDR2 YFSETQ. CDR3 length equals 14 residues. CDR3 nucleotides: TGCGCCAGCAGCTCCTACGGGGGTGTCGCTGAAGCTTTCTTT. Its translation is CASSSYGGVAEAFF.

CDR3 DNA sequence: TGTGCCAGCAGTAAAGCCGGGGCTTTGGGGACAGATACGCAGTATTTT. Encoded protein: CASSKAGALGTDTQYF. J is TRBJ2-3 and V is TRBV25-1; D may be TRBD1 or TRBD2 (5 bases each). Germline values: CDR1 MGHDK, CDR2 SYGVNS. Trimming stripped 5 bases from V and 3 bases from J, with 18 bases between. The CDR3 contains 16 residues.

This rearrangement joins TRBV29-1 to TRBJ2-7; 9 bases line up with TRBD2. The CDR3 covers 15 residues. Germline V gene lookup returns CDR1 SQVTM and CDR2 ANQGSEA. After removal of 3 bases from V and 3 bases from J, the junction contained 9 bases not matched to a gene. The CDR3 region has the DNA TGCAGCGTTGACGGCGGGGCTAGCGGGGTCTACGAGCAGTACTTC. This gives the protein CSVDGGASGVYEQYF.

This clone is a singleton in its sample. This rearrangement joins TRBV5-4 to TRBJ1-2; D possibly corresponds to TRBD1 (5 bases). The germline V and J ends were trimmed by 6 bases and 6 bases, with 15 bases remaining between them. Germline-derived CDR1 and CDR2 are SGHNT and YYREEE (reference sequence). CDR3 length equals 13 residues. CDR3 nucleotide sequence: TGTGCCAGCATGGCAGGGCTCTGGGATGGCTACACCTTC. The encoded protein is CASMAGLWDGYTF.

V is TRBV2 and J is TRBJ2-3; 11 bases agree with TRBD1. The CDR3 has 15 residues. The germline V gene has CDR1 SNHLY and CDR2 FYNNEI. Losses at the gene ends were 10 bases for V and 3 bases for J; bases not matched to a gene: 9. This CDR3 reads CATTPGTGGTDTQYF. The DNA of the CDR3 is TGTGCCACCACGCCTGGGACAGGGGGTACAGATACGCAGTATTTT.

A few counts support this clone. The chain has TRBV2 and TRBJ2-2; a weak D match, TRBD1 (5 bases). The germline V and J ends were trimmed by 6 bases and 4 bases, with 12 bases remaining between them. Germline V gene lookup returns CDR1 SNHLY and CDR2 FYNNEI. The CDR3 extends over 14 amino acids. The CDR3 sequence is CASSKGALTGELFF. CDR3 coding DNA: TGTGCCAGCAGCAAAGGGGCCCTCACCGGGGAGCTGTTTTTT.